This is a list of T cell receptor beta chains from one sample in a study of T cell changes during pregnancy in multiple sclerosis. Clones were sequenced by immunoSEQ multiplex PCR, and TCRdb holds only the in-frame ones, with some missing. The repertoire holds 30,000 or so clones, about 86% seen once, with about 0.7% in the top ten. Specimen: CD4+ T cells from peripheral blood mononuclear cells, collected in the first trimester of pregnancy. The receptors shown here come from a female donor in good health, enrolled as a control in a pregnancy study. Each CDR3 is given with its conserved first and last residue. The D gene is left open where the match is weak.

TRBJ2-7,.,TRBV19,CASRPGQSSYEQYF,TGTGCCAGTAGACCCGGACAGAGCTCCTACGAGCAGTACTTC
TRBJ2-5,.,TRBV18,CASSLYSDSQETQYF,TGTGCCAGCTCGCTATACTCGGACAGCCAAGAGACCCAGTACTTC
TRBJ1-2,.,TRBV5-6,CASSLVWADYTF,TGTGCCAGCAGCTTGGTTTGGGCAGACTACACCTTC
TRBJ2-1,TRBD1,TRBV30,CAWRGTGGHFF,TGTGCCTGGAGGGGGACAGGGGGCCATTTCTTC
TRBJ2-1,.,TRBV10-3,CAISVSGQSNNEQFF,TGTGCCATCAGTGTATCAGGACAGAGTAATAATGAGCAGTTCTTC
TRBJ2-7,.,TRBV30,CAWRGPQGFHEQYF,TGTGCCTGGAGAGGGCCCCAGGGTTTCCACGAGCAGTACTTC
TRBJ2-7,TRBD2,TRBV7-2,CASSLAPGLASYEQYF,TGTGCCAGCAGCTTAGCGCCGGGACTAGCTTCCTACGAGCAGTACTTC
TRBJ2-1,.,TRBV9,CASSDRGGISYNEQFF,TGTGCCAGCAGCGACCGTGGGGGGATCTCCTACAATGAGCAGTTCTTC
TRBJ1-2,.,TRBV7-2,CASTQQPQGVTGYTF,TGTGCCAGCACCCAACAGCCACAGGGTGTTACTGGCTACACCTTC
TRBJ2-3,.,TRBV13,CASSLGGSLDTQYF,TGTGCCAGCAGCTTAGGAGGTAGCCTGGATACGCAGTATTTT
TRBJ2-7,TRBD1,TRBV6-5,CASKDRTGGTEQYF,TGTGCCAGCAAGGACCGGACAGGGGGCACCGAGCAGTACTTC
TRBJ2-7,TRBD1,TRBV5-1,CASSASGTASYEQYF,TGCGCCAGCAGCGCATCCGGGACAGCCTCCTACGAGCAGTACTTC
TRBJ2-1,TRBD1,TRBV30,CAWRGGGQGVVDEQFF,TGTGCCTGGAGAGGGGGGGGACAGGGGGTGGTCGATGAGCAGTTCTTC
TRBJ1-2,TRBD1,TRBV6-6,CASRPGQGPSRF,TGTGCCAGCAGGCCGGGACAGGGACCCTCTCGCTTC
TRBJ2-2,.,TRBV6-5,CASTTIRTGELFF,TGTGCCAGCACCACTATTCGCACCGGGGAGCTGTTTTTT
TRBJ1-2,TRBD1,TRBV5-1,CASSLGGQGRYGYTF,TGCGCCAGCAGCTTGGGAGGACAGGGACGCTATGGCTACACCTTC
TRBJ1-1,TRBD1,TRBV4-3,CASRLITGDGAAFF,TGCGCCAGCAGATTAATCACAGGGGATGGCGCAGCTTTCTTT
TRBJ1-6,.,TRBV4-2,CASSQRKKANSYNSPLHF,TGTGCCAGCAGCCAGAGAAAAAAAGCAAACTCCTATAATTCACCCCTCCACTTT
TRBJ2-3,.,TRBV6-5,CASSYAPATGERYF,TGTGCCAGCAGTTACGCCCCAGCCACGGGGGAGCGGTATTTT
TRBJ1-5,TRBD1,TRBV15,CATSRVRTGGVQPQHF,TGTGCCACCAGCAGAGTTAGGACAGGAGGAGTTCAGCCCCAGCATTTT
TRBJ2-5,.,TRBV30,CAWSPHTLYQETQYF,TGTGCCTGGAGTCCTCATACATTGTACCAAGAGACCCAGTACTTC